Listed below are T cell receptor beta chains from one sample, sequenced in a study of T cell changes during pregnancy in multiple sclerosis. Some clones are missing from TCRdb's copy, which holds only in-frame ones; the method was immunoSEQ multiplex PCR. The repertoire holds about 100,000 clones, with approximately 90% as singletons. The sample here was peripheral blood, taken after pregnancy. The receptors originated from a female donor with multiple sclerosis, enrolled in a pregnancy study. CDR3s include the opening cysteine and the closing phenylalanine or tryptophan. D genes are given only for firm matches. Expanded clones get a size class; other rows say once, few or many, or leave the size out.

TRBJ1-5 TRBV4-2 . TRBD1 CASSQDADRISNQPQHF TGTGCCAGCAGCCAAGATGCGGACAGGATTAGCAATCAGCCCCAGCATTTT
TRBJ1-6 TRBV6-1 . . CASQDTQNSPLHF TGTGCCAGTCAGGACACCCAAAATTCACCCCTCCACTTT
TRBJ2-5 TRBV7-8 . TRBD1 CASSFDSGGRETQYF TGTGCCAGCAGCTTCGACTCAGGGGGAAGAGAGACCCAGTACTTC
TRBJ1-5 TRBV7-2 . TRBD1 CASSQRTGPNQPQHF TGTGCCAGCAGCCAGAGGACAGGCCCCAATCAGCCCCAGCATTTT
TRBJ1-2 TRBV28 . TRBD1 CASRQGALYGYTF TGTGCCAGCCGTCAGGGGGCTTTGTATGGCTACACCTTC
TRBJ1-2 TRBV18 . TRBD1 CASSPQLSSGQPNYGYTF TGTGCCAGCTCACCACAACTCTCATCGGGACAGCCTAACTATGGCTACACCTTC
TRBJ2-7 TRBV9 . TRBD1 CASSQRDRAYEQYF TGTGCCAGCAGCCAAAGGGACAGAGCCTACGAGCAGTACTTC
TRBJ2-1 TRBV7-3 . TRBD2 CASSDAVAGDYNEQFF TGTGCCAGCAGCGACGCCGTAGCGGGTGACTACAATGAGCAGTTCTTC
TRBJ1-1 TRBV4-3 . TRBD1 CASSQDRVNTEAFF TGCGCCAGCAGCCAGGACAGGGTGAACACTGAAGCTTTCTTT
TRBJ1-1 TRBV5-6 . TRBD1 CASSLDRGYTEAFF TGTGCCAGCAGCTTAGACAGGGGGTACACTGAAGCTTTCTTT
TRBJ2-6 TRBV5-6 . TRBD1 CASSSGQGASGANVLTF TGTGCCAGCAGCTCGGGACAGGGGGCGAGCGGGGCCAACGTCCTGACTTTC
TRBJ1-2 TRBV28 . . CASSTGGGLHGYTF TGTGCCAGCAGCACCGGTGGGGGGTTGCATGGCTACACCTTC
TRBJ2-5 TRBV4-3 . . CASSPGHAVPKDVQYF TGCGCCAGCAGCCCCGGACACGCTGTGCCCAAAGATGTCCAGTACTTC
TRBJ1-2 TRBV6-6 few . CASRKGGGDGGYGYTF TGTGCCAGCAGAAAAGGCGGAGGGGATGGGGGCTATGGCTACACCTTC
TRBJ2-3 TRBV6-4 . TRBD1 CASSGNGQDTDTQYF TGTGCCAGCAGTGGAAATGGACAGGACACAGATACGCAGTATTTT
TRBJ2-7 TRBV18 . TRBD1 CASSPDRGQEQYF TGTGCCAGCTCACCGGACAGGGGGCAAGAGCAGTACTTC
TRBJ2-7 TRBV18 . . CASSPSNQGEEQYF TGTGCCAGCTCACCATCGAACCAGGGTGAAGAGCAGTACTTC
TRBJ1-5 TRBV19 once . CASRPAGVRNQPQHF TGTGCCAGTAGGCCCGCCGGGGTCCGCAATCAGCCCCAGCATTTT
TRBJ2-2 TRBV19 . TRBD2 CASRRSGGGTGELFF TGTGCCAGTAGGAGAAGCGGGGGGGGCACCGGGGAGCTGTTTTTT
TRBJ2-3 TRBV7-7 . TRBD1 CASSFQTQGPQYF TGTGCCAGCAGCTTTCAAACACAGGGGCCGCAGTATTTT
TRBJ1-2 TRBV4-2 . . CASRGRGQEGYGYTF TGTGCCAGCAGAGGGCGGGGGCAGGAAGGCTATGGCTACACCTTC
TRBJ2-1 TRBV5-1 once TRBD2 CASSPSGGSYNEQFF TGCGCCAGCAGTCCGAGCGGGGGCTCCTACAATGAGCAGTTCTTC
TRBJ1-2 TRBV28 . . CASSPGTSYYYGYTF TGTGCCAGCAGCCCCGGGACATCGTACTACTATGGCTACACCTTC
TRBJ2-7 TRBV19 . TRBD2 CASSLGGGYYEQYF TGTGCCAGTAGTCTCGGGGGGGGGTACTACGAGCAGTACTTC
TRBJ2-2 TRBV7-6 . . CASSSQGDGELFF TGTGCCAGCAGCTCGCAGGGTGACGGGGAGCTGTTTTTT
TRBJ2-2 TRBV29-1 . . CSVGAGSSNTGELFF TGCAGCGTTGGGGCCGGCAGCTCGAACACCGGGGAGCTGTTTTTT
TRBJ1-4 TRBV7-2 few . CASSLDFNNEKLFF TGTGCCAGCAGCTTAGATTTCAATAATGAAAAACTGTTTTTT
TRBJ1-1 TRBV7-6 . . CASTRDIPDTEAFF TGTGCCAGCACCCGGGACATCCCAGACACTGAAGCTTTCTTT
TRBJ2-1 TRBV7-3 once TRBD2 CASSSSSGRANNEQFF TGTGCCAGCAGCTCCTCTAGCGGGAGGGCGAACAATGAGCAGTTCTTC
TRBJ1-1 TRBV11-2 . TRBD1 CASSLAGTGNTEAFF TGTGCCAGCAGCTTAGCCGGGACAGGGAACACTGAAGCTTTCTTT
TRBJ2-6 TRBV4-1 once . CASSQGRGSGANVLTF TGCGCCAGCAGCCAAGGGCGGGGATCTGGGGCCAACGTCCTGACTTTC
TRBJ1-5 TRBV13 . . CASSLQGFQPQHF TGTGCCAGCAGTCTACAGGGATTCCAGCCCCAGCATTTT
TRBJ2-3 TRBV19 . . CASSIQGTDTQYF TGTGCCAGTAGTATTCAGGGTACAGATACGCAGTATTTT
TRBJ1-1 TRBV30 . TRBD1 CAWSTGGAGYTEAFF TGTGCCTGGAGCACAGGGGGCGCAGGGTACACTGAAGCTTTCTTT
TRBJ2-6 TRBV7-9 once . CASSRVGVTGANVLTF TGTGCCAGCAGCCGAGTCGGGGTAACTGGGGCCAACGTCCTGACTTTC
TRBJ2-6 TRBV6-4 . . CASSDEGSGANVLTF TGTGCCAGCAGTGACGAGGGCTCTGGGGCCAACGTCCTGACTTTC
TRBJ1-1 TRBV6-1 . TRBD1 CASSQGARPATFF TGTGCCAGCAGCCAGGGGGCGCGCCCCGCGACTTTCTTT
TRBJ1-1 TRBV19 . . CASSSGHPKTEAFF TGTGCCAGTAGTTCAGGACACCCAAAGACTGAAGCTTTCTTT
TRBJ2-3 TRBV27 once TRBD1 CASSRKGQGVNTDTQYF TGTGCCAGCAGCCGAAAAGGACAGGGGGTTAACACAGATACGCAGTATTTT
TRBJ2-7 TRBV11-3 . . CASSKDSVSYEQYF TGTGCCAGCAGCAAAGACAGTGTCTCCTACGAGCAGTACTTC
TRBJ2-2 TRBV4-2 . . CASSQGWREGTGELFF TGTGCCAGCAGCCAAGGGTGGCGGGAAGGCACCGGGGAGCTGTTTTTT
TRBJ2-5 TRBV5-6 . . CASSLRQGLETQYF TGTGCCAGCAGCTTGCGCCAGGGGCTTGAGACCCAGTACTTC
TRBJ1-2 TRBV11-2 . . CASSLAQGGGYTF TGTGCCAGCAGCTTAGCCCAGGGAGGGGGCTACACCTTC
TRBJ2-1 TRBV7-8 . TRBD2 CASSLANGREGLSYNEQFF TGTGCCAGCAGCTTAGCGAATGGGCGGGAGGGCCTCTCCTACAATGAGCAGTTCTTC
TRBJ1-1 TRBV7-9 . . CASSLGIQTNTEAFF TGTGCCAGCAGCTTAGGAATACAGACAAACACTGAAGCTTTCTTT
TRBJ2-7 TRBV2 . TRBD2 CASSDMTAGGPHEQYF TGTGCCAGCAGTGACATGACGGCGGGAGGGCCCCACGAGCAGTACTTC
TRBJ2-1 TRBV7-6 . TRBD2 CASSPRGTSGGEHNEQFF TGTGCCAGCAGCCCCCGCGGGACTAGCGGGGGCGAACACAATGAGCAGTTCTTC
TRBJ1-2 TRBV20-1 . . CSAFQGNGYTF TGCAGTGCGTTCCAGGGGAACGGCTACACCTTC
TRBJ1-4 TRBV7-9 . . CASSLGGGAANEKLFF TGTGCCAGCAGCTTAGGCGGGGGGGCCGCTAATGAAAAACTGTTTTTT
TRBJ2-7 TRBV10-3 . TRBD2 CAISDSGGLLEQYF TGTGCCATCAGTGATAGCGGGGGGCTCCTGGAGCAGTACTTC
TRBJ1-1 TRBV29-1 . . CSVETDRDKAFF TGCAGCGTTGAAACGGACAGAGACAAAGCTTTCTTT